These T cell receptor beta chains were read from a single sample in a study of regulatory T cells in long-lasting Graves disease. TCRdb fed the multiplex PCR reads into MiXCR, producing one record per CDR3 protein. The sample has roughly 430,000 distinct CDR3 sequences, 16% seen once; the top ten hold about 10%. Another study also made use of these data, one on T cells in Graves' hyperthyroidism and ophthalmopathy.

This specimen consisted of peripheral blood mononuclear cells (PBMCs), obtained at new diagnosis, from a patient treated with antithyroid drugs. These receptor sequences come from a woman aged 25 to 39 with Graves disease. Both conserved end residues are part of each CDR3. D genes are given only for firm matches. Size is omitted from some rows. Given values are once, few, many or a class for expanded clones.

TRBJ2-5	16	TRBD2	TRBV5-4	-	TGTGCCAGCAGCTGGGGGGGGGGGGTCGATCAAGAGACCCAGTACTTC	CASSWGGGVDQETQYF
TRBJ2-5	15	TRBD2	TRBV29-1	many	TGCAGCATCACGCCCGGGCTAGCGGGGTGGGAGACCCAGTACTTC	CSITPGLAGWETQYF
TRBJ1-1	14	TRBD1	TRBV5-5	few	TGTGCCAGCAGCCCTAGACAGGGGACCGCTGAAGCTTTCTTT	CASSPRQGTAEAFF
TRBJ2-5	14	TRBD2	TRBV19	-	TGTGCCAGTACCGGGACTAGCGGGGAAGAGACCCAGTACTTC	CASTGTSGEETQYF
TRBJ1-1	13	-	TRBV7-9	many	TGTGCCAGCAGGAGAGGGGCGAACACTGAAGCTTTCTTT	CASRRGANTEAFF
TRBJ2-7	14	-	TRBV7-2	many	TGTGCCAGCAGCTTGGCCGGCGTAACCTACGAGCAGTACTTC	CASSLAGVTYEQYF
TRBJ2-7	14	-	TRBV28	-	TGTGCCAGCAGTCCAGGGATAACTCTCGGGGAGCAGTACTTC	CASSPGITLGEQYF
TRBJ2-7	15	TRBD2	TRBV10-3	many	TGTGCCATCAGTCGCGGAGGGACTAGCGGGAACGAGCAGTACTTC	CAISRGGTSGNEQYF
TRBJ1-2	14	TRBD1	TRBV27	many	TGTGCCAGCAGTATCGACAGGGTAGGGTATGGCTACACCTTC	CASSIDRVGYGYTF
TRBJ1-2	17	TRBD1	TRBV7-2	many	TGTGCCAGCAGCTTAGCCTCCCCGGGACAGGGGGCCAATGGCTACACCTTC	CASSLASPGQGANGYTF
TRBJ1-1	16	TRBD1	TRBV10-3	few	TGTGCCATCAAGGACAGGGGCGCCGGTTCAAACACTGAAGCTTTCTTT	CAIKDRGAGSNTEAFF
TRBJ1-1	12	-	TRBV28	many	TGTGCCAGCAGATCGGGCGGGCCCGAAGCTTTCTTT	CASRSGGPEAFF
TRBJ2-5	15	-	TRBV20-1	many	TGCAGTGCTGGGAGGGGGTCAATCCCACAAGAGACCCAGTACTTC	CSAGRGSIPQETQYF
TRBJ2-7	14	TRBD2	TRBV20-1	many	TGCAGTGCTAGTCTCCCGGGACTACTCTACGAGCAGTACTTC	CSASLPGLLYEQYF
TRBJ2-5	15	-	TRBV28	many	TGTGCCAGCACTACCCCCTATGGGGGCCAAGAGACCCAGTACTTC	CASTTPYGGQETQYF
TRBJ2-5	13	-	TRBV27	few	TGTGCCAGCAGTTTATTTACCAAAGAGACCCAGTACTTC	CASSLFTKETQYF
TRBJ2-7	15	-	TRBV20-1	many	TGCAGTGCTAGTAGGGGAGGACAACTCAGCGGCGAGCAGTACTTC	CSASRGGQLSGEQYF
TRBJ2-1	16	TRBD1	TRBV15	many	TGTGCCACCAGCAGCGTGGGACAGGGGGTTTACAATGAGCAGTTCTTC	CATSSVGQGVYNEQFF
TRBJ1-2	11	-	TRBV29-1	many	TGCAGCGTTTCGGACTACTATGGCTACACCTTC	CSVSDYYGYTF
TRBJ1-4	15	-	TRBV11-2	few	TGTGCCAGCAGCACCAACGGACAGCCTAATGAAAAACTGTTTTTT	CASSTNGQPNEKLFF
TRBJ2-1	13	-	TRBV27	many	TGTGCCAGCAATTCGATCCCTGACAATGAGCAGTTCTTC	CASNSIPDNEQFF
TRBJ2-2	14	-	TRBV19	-	TGTGCCAGTATTGGGACTCTCGGGGTCGGGGAGCTGTTTTTT	CASIGTLGVGELFF
TRBJ1-4	13	TRBD1	TRBV28	few	TGTGCCAGCAGTCCCGAGGTCCGGGACAGGGCCCTTTTT	CASSPEVRDRALF
TRBJ2-2	15	TRBD2	TRBV5-1	-	TGCGCCAGCAGCTTTGCTCCACGGGAGGCCGAGGAGCTGTTTTTT	CASSFAPREAEELFF
TRBJ2-7	15	TRBD2	TRBV20-1	many	TGCAGTGCCCCCTATAGCGGGGGGGCCTCCTACGAGCAGTACTTC	CSAPYSGGASYEQYF
TRBJ2-7	16	TRBD2	TRBV30	-	TGTGCCTGCTCCGGGACTAGCGACTCAAAAAAGTACGAGCAGTACTTC	CACSGTSDSKKYEQYF
TRBJ2-4	14	-	TRBV3-1	many	TGTGCCAGCAGCCAAGACGTCTCTGGGAACATTCAGTACTTC	CASSQDVSGNIQYF
TRBJ2-5	13	-	TRBV28	-	TGTGCCAGCAGTTGGGCCGAAGAAGAGACCCAGTACTTC	CASSWAEEETQYF
TRBJ2-5	13	-	TRBV30	-	TGTGCCTGGGAAGACAGTGGAAGAAGGACCCAGTACTTC	CAWEDSGRRTQYF
TRBJ2-1	15	TRBD1	TRBV11-1	many	TGTGCCAGCAGCTTAAGGGACAGGACGATCAATGAGCAGTTCTTC	CASSLRDRTINEQFF
TRBJ2-7	16	-	TRBV28	many	TGTGCCAGCAGTCCCACCGGGGCTAGCTCAACCTACGAGCAGTACTTC	CASSPTGASSTYEQYF
TRBJ1-2	13	-	TRBV9	-	TGTGCCAGCAGCGTAGATCAGGGATATGGCTACACCTTC	CASSVDQGYGYTF
TRBJ1-1	15	-	TRBV11-1	many	TGTGCCAGCAGCTTCGACGGATTTGTAGGCACTGAAGCTTTCTTT	CASSFDGFVGTEAFF
TRBJ2-3	17	-	TRBV28	few	TGTGCCAGCAGTGGCGGTACTCACCATGTCGGCACAGATACGCAGTATTTT	CASSGGTHHVGTDTQYF
TRBJ2-1	14	TRBD2	TRBV9	-	TGTGCCAGCAGCTGGACTAGATCTGGCAATGAGCAGTTCTTC	CASSWTRSGNEQFF
TRBJ2-1	13	-	TRBV4-2	few	TGTGCCAGCAGCCCCCGGGGGATCAATGAGCAGTTCTTC	CASSPRGINEQFF
TRBJ1-2	12	TRBD1	TRBV20-1	many	TGCAGACAAGGGGACAGAGCCTATGGCTACACCTTC	CRQGDRAYGYTF
TRBJ1-1	15	-	TRBV5-1	-	TGCGCCAGCAGCATACAGGGACCAAAGAACACTGAAGCTTTCTTT	CASSIQGPKNTEAFF
TRBJ2-7	12	TRBD2	TRBV2	many	TGTGCCAGCGGGGAGGGATTCTACGAGCAGTACTTC	CASGEGFYEQYF
TRBJ2-3	15	TRBD1	TRBV7-6	-	TGTGCCAGCAGCGTGGGGACAGGGTTGCAAGATACGCAGTATTTT	CASSVGTGLQDTQYF
TRBJ1-5	14	-	TRBV11-1	few	TGTGCCAGCAGCTTAGGGGGTGCGGAGCAGCTCCAGCATTTT	CASSLGGAEQLQHF
TRBJ2-5	13	TRBD1	TRBV20-1	-	TGCAGGATAGACAGGGGGCCTCAAGAGACCCAGTACTTC	CRIDRGPQETQYF
TRBJ1-2	15	-	TRBV11-2	-	TGTGCCAGCAGCCCAGGGACCGCTACCCCCTATGGCTACACCTTC	CASSPGTATPYGYTF
TRBJ2-2	14	-	TRBV25-1	few	TGTGCCAGCAGTGGCGACTTGGGGTCCGGGGAGCTGTTTTTT	CASSGDLGSGELFF
TRBJ2-4	15	-	TRBV18	many	TGTGCCAGCTCCCCACGGGCACAGGGAGGGAACATTCAGTACTTC	CASSPRAQGGNIQYF
TRBJ1-1	13	TRBD1	TRBV6-1	many	TGTGCCAGCAGCCTGGGACAGGACACTGAAGCTTTCTTT	CASSLGQDTEAFF